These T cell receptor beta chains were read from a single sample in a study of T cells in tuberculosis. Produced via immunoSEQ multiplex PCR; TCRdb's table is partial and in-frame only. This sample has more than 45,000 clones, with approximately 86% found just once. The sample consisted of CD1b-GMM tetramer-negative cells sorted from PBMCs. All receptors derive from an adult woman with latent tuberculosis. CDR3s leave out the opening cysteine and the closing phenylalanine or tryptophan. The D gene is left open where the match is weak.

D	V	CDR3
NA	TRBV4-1	ASSQGPGYTSYEQY
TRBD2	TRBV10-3	AISDASGPSTDTQY
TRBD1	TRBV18	ASSQGTANYGYT
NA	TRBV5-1	ASSLAGYGYT
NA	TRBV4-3	ASSQEATRTGELF
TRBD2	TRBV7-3	ASSSGAGGGDTQY
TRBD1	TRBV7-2	AVSSGGANQPQH
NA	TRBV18	ASSPHPPGGNTGELF
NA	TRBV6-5	ASREAQFGEQY
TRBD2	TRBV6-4	ASSDTSGGGNEQF
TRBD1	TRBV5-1	ASSRDREIYGYT
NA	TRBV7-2	ASSFSEGGAAF
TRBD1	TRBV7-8	ASSPRTGERSTDTQY
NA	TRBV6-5	ASSYSLGVPDEQF
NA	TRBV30	AWSWGVLNTEAF
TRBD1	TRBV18	ASSPYGGGRGNNSPLH
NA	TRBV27	ASSFILRNTGELF
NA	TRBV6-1	ASHSGLPPSYEQY
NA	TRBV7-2	ASSLQGVLNEQF
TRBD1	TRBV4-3	ASSLGTDPYEQY
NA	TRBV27	ASSSGWGTDTQY
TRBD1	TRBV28	ASNNRGNSPLH
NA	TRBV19	ASSAWVPGGYT
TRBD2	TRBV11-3	ASSFFRLAGVVEETQY
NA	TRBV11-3	ASSLVDDRYPTGEQF
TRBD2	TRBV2	ASRAGGPNGNEQF
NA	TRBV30	AWSVGRSYNEQF
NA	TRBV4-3	ASSPQLEDEQY
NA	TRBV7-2	ASSLGGRAAKTQY
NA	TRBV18	ASSPSPGPTQETQY
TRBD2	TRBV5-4	ASSLVGSGSWKETQY
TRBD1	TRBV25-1	ASSDETGHYEQY
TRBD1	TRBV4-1	ASSVDRGPHQPQH
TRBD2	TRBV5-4	ASSNPGGGGEQY
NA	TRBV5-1	ASSSRSSSGNTIY
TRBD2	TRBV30	AWLDAGGSYEQY